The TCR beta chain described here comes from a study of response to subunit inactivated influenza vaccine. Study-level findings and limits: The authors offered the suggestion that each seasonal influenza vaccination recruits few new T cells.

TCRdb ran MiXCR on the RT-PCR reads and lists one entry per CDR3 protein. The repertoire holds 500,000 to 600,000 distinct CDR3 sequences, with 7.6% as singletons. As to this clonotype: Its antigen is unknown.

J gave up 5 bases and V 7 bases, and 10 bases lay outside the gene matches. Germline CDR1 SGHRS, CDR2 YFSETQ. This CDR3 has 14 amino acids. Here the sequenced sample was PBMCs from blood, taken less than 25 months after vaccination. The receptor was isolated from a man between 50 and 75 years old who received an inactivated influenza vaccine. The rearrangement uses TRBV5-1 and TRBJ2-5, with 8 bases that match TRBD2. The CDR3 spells CASQATSGVETQYF. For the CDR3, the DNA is TGCGCCAGCCAAGCAACTAGCGGCGTCGAGACCCAGTACTTC.